This T cell receptor (beta chain) derives from a study of T cell repertoires in ileal Crohn's disease. Study conclusions and caveats: Endoscopic recurrence occurred in every patient whose clonality exceeded 26.8%.

The CDR3 sequence is 18 residues long. In germline, CDR1 is GTSNPN, CDR2 SVGIG (reference sequence). The V and J ends lost 7 bases and 4 bases, in that order; junction bases with no gene match: 19. As to this clone: Its antigen is as yet unknown.

Profiling relied on immunoSEQ multiplex PCR, and the TCRdb table lists in-frame clones only, not all of them. The top ten hold approximately 5.9% of the sample, which has around 5,500 clones, roughly 79% seen once. This rearrangement joins TRBV30 to TRBJ2-1; 10 bases fit TRBD1. Sample: ileal tissue. The source of this sequence is an adult with Crohn's disease. CDR3 residues: CAYPLGNRRDRGYNEQFF. Here the CDR3 DNA reads TGTGCCTACCCACTGGGAAACCGCCGGGACAGGGGTTACAATGAGCAGTTCTTC. Full variable domain (outside the CDR3, taken from reference TRBV30 and TRBJ2-1): SQTIHQWPATLVQPVGSPLSLECTVEGTSNPNLYWYRQAAGRGLQLLFYSVGIGQISSEVPQNLSASRPQDRQFILSSKKLLLSDSGFYLCAYPLGNRRDRGYNEQFFGPGTRLTVL.